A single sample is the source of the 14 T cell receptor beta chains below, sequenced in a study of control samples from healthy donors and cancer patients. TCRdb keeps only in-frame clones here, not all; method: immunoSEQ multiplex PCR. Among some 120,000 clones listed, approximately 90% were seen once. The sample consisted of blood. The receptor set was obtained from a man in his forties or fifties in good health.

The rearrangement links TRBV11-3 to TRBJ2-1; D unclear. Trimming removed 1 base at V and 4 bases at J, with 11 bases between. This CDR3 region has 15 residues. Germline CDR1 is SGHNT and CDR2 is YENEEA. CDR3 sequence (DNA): TGTGCCAGCAGCTTAGTGGGCGCCAGTTACAATGAGCAGTTCTTC. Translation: CASSLVGASYNEQFF.

The CDR3, as DNA: TGTGCCAGCAGCGTGTTGGGACAGGGGGGTACTGAAGCTTTCTTT. Amino acid sequence: CASSVLGQGGTEAFF. This rearrangement joins TRBV9 to TRBJ1-1; the match to TRBD1 covers 11 bases. The CDR3 runs to 15 residues. Trimming took 2 bases from V and 5 from J; bases not matched to a gene: 5. CDR1 SGDLS and CDR2 YYNGEE come from the germline V gene.

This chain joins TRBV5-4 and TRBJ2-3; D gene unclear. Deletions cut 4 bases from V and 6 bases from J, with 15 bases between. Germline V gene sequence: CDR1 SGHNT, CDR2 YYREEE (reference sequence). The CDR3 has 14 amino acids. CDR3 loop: CASSKDHYADTQYF. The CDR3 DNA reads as TGTGCCAGCAGCAAGGACCATTATGCGGATACGCAGTATTTT.

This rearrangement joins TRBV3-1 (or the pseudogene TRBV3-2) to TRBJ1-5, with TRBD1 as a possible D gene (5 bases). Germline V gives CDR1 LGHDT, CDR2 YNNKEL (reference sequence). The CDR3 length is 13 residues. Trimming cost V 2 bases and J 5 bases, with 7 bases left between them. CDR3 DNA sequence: TGTGCCAGCAGCCAACAGGGAGATCAGCCCCAGCATTTT. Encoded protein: CASSQQGDQPQHF.

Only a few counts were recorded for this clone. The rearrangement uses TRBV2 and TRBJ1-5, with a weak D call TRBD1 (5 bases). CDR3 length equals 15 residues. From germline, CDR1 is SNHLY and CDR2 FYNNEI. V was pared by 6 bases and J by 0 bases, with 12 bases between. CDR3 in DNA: TGTGCCAGCAGGACTGGAAGGGGTAGCAATCAGCCCCAGCATTTT. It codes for CASRTGRGSNQPQHF.

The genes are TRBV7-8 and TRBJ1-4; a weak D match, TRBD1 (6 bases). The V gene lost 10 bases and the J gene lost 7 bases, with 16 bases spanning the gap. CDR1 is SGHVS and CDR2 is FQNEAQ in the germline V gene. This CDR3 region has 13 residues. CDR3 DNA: TGTGCCACCCGGGAGGGGGAGCGTGAAAAACTGTTTTTT. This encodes CATREGEREKLFF.

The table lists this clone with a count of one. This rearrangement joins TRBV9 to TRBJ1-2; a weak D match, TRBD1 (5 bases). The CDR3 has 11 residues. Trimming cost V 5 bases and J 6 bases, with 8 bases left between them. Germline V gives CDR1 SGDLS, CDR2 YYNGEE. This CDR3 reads CASSSRDGYTF. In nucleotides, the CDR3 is TGTGCCAGCAGTTCCAGGGATGGCTACACCTTC. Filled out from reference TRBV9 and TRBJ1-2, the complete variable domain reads DSGVTQTPKHLITATGQRVTLRCSPRSGDLSVYWYQQSLDQGLQFLIQYYNGEERAKGNILERFSAQQFPDLHSELNLSSLELGDSALYFCASSSRDGYTFGSGTRLTVV.

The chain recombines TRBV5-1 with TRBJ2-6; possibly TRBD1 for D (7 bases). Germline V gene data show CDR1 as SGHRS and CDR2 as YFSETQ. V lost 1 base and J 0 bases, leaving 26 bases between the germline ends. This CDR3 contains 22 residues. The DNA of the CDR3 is TGCGCCAGCAGCTTGTCCTCAAGAAACCGGGGGACAGACCACTCTGGGGCCAACGTCCTGACTTTC. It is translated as CASSLSSRNRGTDHSGANVLTF.

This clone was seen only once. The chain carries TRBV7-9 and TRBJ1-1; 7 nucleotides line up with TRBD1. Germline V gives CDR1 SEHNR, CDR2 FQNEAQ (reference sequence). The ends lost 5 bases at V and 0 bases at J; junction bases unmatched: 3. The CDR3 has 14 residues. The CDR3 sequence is CASSPQGVNTEAFF. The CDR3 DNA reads TGTGCCAGCAGCCCGCAGGGGGTGAACACTGAAGCTTTCTTT.

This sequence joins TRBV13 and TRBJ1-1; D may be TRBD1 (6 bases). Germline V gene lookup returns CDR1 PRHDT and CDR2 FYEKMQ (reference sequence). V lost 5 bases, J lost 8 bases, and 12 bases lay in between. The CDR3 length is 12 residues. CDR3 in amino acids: CASSLWTEEAFF. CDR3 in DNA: TGTGCCAGCAGCCTCTGGACAGAAGAAGCTTTCTTT.

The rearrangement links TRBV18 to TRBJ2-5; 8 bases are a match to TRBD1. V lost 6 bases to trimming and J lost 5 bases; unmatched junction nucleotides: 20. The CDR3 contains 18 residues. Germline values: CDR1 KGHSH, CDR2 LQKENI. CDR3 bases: TGTGCCAGCTCCCTAGCCCGACAGGGGCCTACTAGTCGGGAGACCCAGTACTTC. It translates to CASSLARQGPTSRETQYF. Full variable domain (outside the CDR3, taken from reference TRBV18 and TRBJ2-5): NAGVMQNPRHLVRRRGQEARLRCSPMKGHSHVYWYRQLPEEGLKFMVYLQKENIIDESGMPKERFSAEFPKEGPSILRIQQVVRGDSAAYFCASSLARQGPTSRETQYFGPGTRLLVL.

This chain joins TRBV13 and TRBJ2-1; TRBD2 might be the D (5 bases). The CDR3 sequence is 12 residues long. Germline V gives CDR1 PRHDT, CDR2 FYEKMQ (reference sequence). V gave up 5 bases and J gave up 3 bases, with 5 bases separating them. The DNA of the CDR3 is TGTGCCAGCAGCGAGGGCTACAATGAGCAGTTCTTC. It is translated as CASSEGYNEQFF.

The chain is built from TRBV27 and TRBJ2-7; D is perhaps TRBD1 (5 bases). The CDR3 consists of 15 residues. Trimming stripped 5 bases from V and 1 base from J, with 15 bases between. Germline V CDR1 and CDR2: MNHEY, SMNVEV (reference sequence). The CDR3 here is CASSEVGAPSYEQYF. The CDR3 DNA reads TGTGCCAGCAGTGAAGTAGGGGCCCCGTCCTACGAGCAGTACTTC.

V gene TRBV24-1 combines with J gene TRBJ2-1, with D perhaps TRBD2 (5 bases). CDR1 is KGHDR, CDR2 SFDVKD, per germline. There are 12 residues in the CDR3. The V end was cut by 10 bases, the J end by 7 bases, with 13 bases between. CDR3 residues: CATSERGNEQFF. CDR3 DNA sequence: TGTGCCACTTCCGAGAGAGGGAATGAGCAGTTCTTC.